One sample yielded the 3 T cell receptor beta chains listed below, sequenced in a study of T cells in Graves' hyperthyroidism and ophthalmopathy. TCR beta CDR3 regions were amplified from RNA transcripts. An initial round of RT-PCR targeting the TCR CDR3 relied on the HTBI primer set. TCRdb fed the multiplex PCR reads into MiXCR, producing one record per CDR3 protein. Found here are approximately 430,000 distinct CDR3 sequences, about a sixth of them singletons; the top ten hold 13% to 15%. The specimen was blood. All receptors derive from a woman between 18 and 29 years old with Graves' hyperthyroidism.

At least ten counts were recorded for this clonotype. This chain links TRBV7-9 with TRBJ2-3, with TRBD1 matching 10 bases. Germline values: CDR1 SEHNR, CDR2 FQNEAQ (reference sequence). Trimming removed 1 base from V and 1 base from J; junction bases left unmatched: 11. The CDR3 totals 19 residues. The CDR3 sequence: CASSLGISPGTGGTDTQYF. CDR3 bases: TGTGCCAGCAGCTTAGGGATCAGCCCCGGGACAGGGGGCACAGATACGCAGTATTTT.

CDR3 residues: CAIGTRGTTGELFF. The CDR3 coding sequence is TGTGCCATCGGCACTCGGGGGACCACCGGGGAGCTGTTTTTT. The V and J genes are TRBV10-3 and TRBJ2-2; maybe TRBD2 (6 bases). This CDR3 spans 14 amino acids. Germline V CDR1 and CDR2: ENHRY, SYGVKD. Between the trimmed V and J ends, which lost 8 bases and 4 bases, there was a span of 14 bases.

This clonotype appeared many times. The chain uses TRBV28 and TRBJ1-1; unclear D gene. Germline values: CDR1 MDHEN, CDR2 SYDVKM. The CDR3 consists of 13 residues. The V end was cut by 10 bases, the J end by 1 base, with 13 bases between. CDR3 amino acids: CAIGPRQNTEAFF. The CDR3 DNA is TGTGCCATTGGGCCGCGGCAGAACACTGAAGCTTTCTTT.